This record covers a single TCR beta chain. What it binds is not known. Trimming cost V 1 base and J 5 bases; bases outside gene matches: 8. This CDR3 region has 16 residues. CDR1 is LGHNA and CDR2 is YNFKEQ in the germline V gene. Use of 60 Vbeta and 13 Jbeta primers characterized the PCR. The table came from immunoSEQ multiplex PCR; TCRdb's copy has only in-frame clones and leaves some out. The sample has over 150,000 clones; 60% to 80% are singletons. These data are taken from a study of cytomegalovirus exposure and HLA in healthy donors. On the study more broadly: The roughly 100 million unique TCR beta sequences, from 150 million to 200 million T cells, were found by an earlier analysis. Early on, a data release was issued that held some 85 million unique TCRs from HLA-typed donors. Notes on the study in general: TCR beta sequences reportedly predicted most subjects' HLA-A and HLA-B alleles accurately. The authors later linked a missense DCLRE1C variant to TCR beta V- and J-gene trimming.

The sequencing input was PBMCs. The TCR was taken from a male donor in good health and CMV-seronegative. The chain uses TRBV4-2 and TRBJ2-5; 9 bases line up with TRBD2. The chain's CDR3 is CASSQARAGGPETQYF. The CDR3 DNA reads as TGTGCCAGCAGCCAAGCCCGGGCGGGGGGGCCCGAGACCCAGTACTTC.